A single sample is the source of the 13 T cell receptor beta chains below, sequenced in a study of T cell changes during pregnancy in multiple sclerosis. Sequenced by immunoSEQ multiplex PCR; TCRdb stores in-frame clones only, minus some. Seen here are around 45,000 clones, roughly 90% observed once, and the top ten hold under 0.75%. The sample consisted of CD4+ T cells from peripheral blood mononuclear cells, taken before pregnancy. These receptors came from a female donor with multiple sclerosis, enrolled in a pregnancy study.

V is TRBV4-1 and J is TRBJ2-2; TRBD2 matches 14 bases. In germline, CDR1 is MGHRA, CDR2 YSYEKL. The CDR3 is 17 amino acids. Trimming removed 0 bases from V and 5 bases from J; junction bases left unmatched: 2. The DNA for the CDR3 is TGCGCCAGCAGCCAAGATGGGACTAGCGGGAGAACCGGGGAGCTGTTTTTT. This encodes CASSQDGTSGRTGELFF.

This clone was detected only a few times. The chain carries TRBV6-6 and TRBJ1-3; no reliable D call. The CDR3 has 15 amino acids. V lost 0 bases and J 0 bases, leaving 6 bases between the germline ends. Germline-derived CDR1 and CDR2 are MNHNY and SVGAGI (reference sequence). The CDR3 loop is CASSYSEGSGNTIYF. CDR3 nucleotide sequence: TGTGCCAGCAGTTACTCGGAGGGCTCTGGAAACACCATATATTTT.

V and J are TRBV7-6 and TRBJ1-1, with a tentative D call TRBD1 (5 bases). Trimming took off 5 bases at V and 2 bases at J, with 12 bases between the two ends. CDR1 is SGHVS and CDR2 is FNYEAQ in the germline V gene. This CDR3 contains 14 residues. CDR3 nucleotides: TGTGCCAGCAGCCCTTGGACATTCAACACTGAAGCTTTCTTT. It codes for CASSPWTFNTEAFF.

The genes are TRBV19 and TRBJ2-7, with D possibly matching TRBD2 (5 bases). CDR1 is LNHDA, CDR2 SQIVND, per germline (reference sequence). The CDR3 totals 13 residues. V dropped 4 bases and J dropped 3 bases, with 10 bases sitting between them. The CDR3 sequence is CASSTQSGYEQYF. In nucleotides, the CDR3 is TGTGCCAGTAGTACCCAAAGCGGCTACGAGCAGTACTTC.

V usage is TRBV5-8 and J usage is TRBJ2-5; weak D call: TRBD2 (5 bases). The CDR3 spans 14 residues. Germline V gene lookup returns CDR1 SGHTS and CDR2 YDEGEE. Between the trimmed V and J ends, which lost 5 bases and 5 bases, there was a span of 16 bases. CDR3 DNA: TGTGCCAGCAGTAAGGGCCGGACGGGGGAGACCCAGTACTTC. Its translation is CASSKGRTGETQYF.

The chain is built from TRBV7-6 and TRBJ2-5, with a tentative D call TRBD2 (5 bases). The germline CDR1 and CDR2 sequences are SGHVS and FNYEAQ. With 1 base removed from V and 1 base from J, the gap between germline ends came to 13 bases. The CDR3 contains 16 residues. As DNA, the CDR3 is TGTGCCAGCAGCTTAGGTGGACTTTTAGTCCAAGAGACCCAGTACTTC. Protein sequence: CASSLGGLLVQETQYF.

The chain uses TRBV30 and TRBJ1-3; tentative D call: TRBD1 (5 bases). Looked up from germline, CDR1 is GTSNPN and CDR2 is SVGIG (reference sequence). V gave up 3 bases and J gave up 0 bases, with 15 bases separating them. The CDR3 sequence is 16 residues long. CDR3: CAWSAGGTFSGNTIYF. The CDR3 DNA reads TGTGCCTGGAGCGCCGGGGGGACCTTCTCTGGAAACACCATATATTTT.

This chain joins TRBV5-1 and TRBJ1-2; D gene unclear. Germline V gene sequence: CDR1 SGHRS, CDR2 YFSETQ. The germline V and J ends were trimmed by 5 bases and 3 bases, with 5 bases remaining between them. The CDR3 is 11 residues long. CDR3 nucleotides: TGCGCCAGCAGACGGGACTATGGCTACACCTTC. This gives the protein CASRRDYGYTF.

The chain employs TRBV7-2 and TRBJ2-5; 10 bases align to TRBD1. Trimming removed 7 bases from V and 4 bases from J; junction bases left unmatched: 9. There are 15 residues in the CDR3. Germline V CDR1 and CDR2: SGHTA, FQGNSA. CDR3 in amino acids: CASTLDRGLIETQYF. The CDR3 DNA is TGTGCCAGCACCCTGGACAGGGGGTTAATAGAGACCCAGTACTTC.

The chain couples TRBV7-2 to TRBJ2-3; the D gene is possibly TRBD2 (6 bases). CDR1 and CDR2 (germline): SGHTA, FQGNSA. The CDR3 length is 14 residues. V was clipped by 2 bases and J by 6 bases, with 12 bases between them. CDR3 loop: CASSLYRGRDTQYF. Here the CDR3 DNA reads TGTGCCAGCAGCTTATACCGAGGGAGGGATACGCAGTATTTT.

J is TRBJ2-3 and V is TRBV2, with D maybe TRBD2 (5 bases). The V and J ends lost 4 bases and 0 bases respectively, with 8 bases between them. The CDR3 covers 14 residues. Germline V lookup: CDR1 SNHLY, CDR2 FYNNEI. CDR3 protein: CASSVQRSTDTQYF. CDR3 DNA sequence: TGTGCCAGCAGTGTCCAGCGGAGCACAGATACGCAGTATTTT.

The genes are TRBV19 and TRBJ2-7, with TRBD2 matching 7 bases. The germline V gene encodes CDR1 LNHDA and CDR2 SQIVND (reference sequence). V lost 4 bases and J lost 2; bases outside the gene matches: 8. The CDR3 loop spans 15 amino acids. Here the CDR3 DNA reads TGTGCCAGTAGTACCCAAGCGGGGTCAACCTACGAGCAGTACTTC. Amino acids: CASSTQAGSTYEQYF.

The V call is TRBV7-9, the J call TRBJ1-1; D not certain. V dropped 1 base and J dropped 2 bases, with 8 bases sitting between them. Germline lookup yields CDR1 SEHNR and CDR2 FQNEAQ (reference sequence). CDR3 size: 14 residues. DNA for the CDR3: TGTGCCAGCAGCTTAGGGGCTTTCAACACTGAAGCTTTCTTT. Its protein product is CASSLGAFNTEAFF.